The rows below give T cell receptor beta chains drawn from one sample of a study of T cell responses to AZD1222 COVID-19 vaccine. Here immunoSEQ multiplex PCR was the method, and the copy in TCRdb shows in-frame clones only, minus some. The sample holds about 120,000 clones, about 93% seen once. Sequencing was performed on peripheral blood, taken 28 days after the second AZD1222 dose. The source is an adult who received the AZD1222 COVID-19 vaccine. Each CDR3 is given with its conserved first and last residue. The order of the fields is J gene, V gene, clone size, D gene, CDR3 length, CDR3 protein, CDR3 DNA. A D gene is named only where the DNA matches it firmly. Some rows have no size entry. The others give once, few or many, or a class for an expanded clone.

TRBJ2-3 TRBV6-5 once TRBD2 14 CASSYAGDGYTQYF TGTGCCAGCAGTTATGCGGGAGACGGGTATACGCAATATTTT
TRBJ2-3 TRBV7-2 once . 14 CASSSGPSTDTQYF TGTGCCAGCAGCTCGGGACCAAGCACAGATACGCAGTATTTT
TRBJ1-6 TRBV7-9 . TRBD1 16 CASSFTGQGTNSPLHF TGTGCCAGCAGCTTCACAGGACAGGGCACTAATTCACCCCTCCACTTT
TRBJ1-5 TRBV6-2/TRBV6-3 . TRBD1 18 CASSYTIPGQGLSQPQHF TGTGCCAGCAGTTACACAATACCGGGACAGGGTTTGAGCCAGCCCCAGCATTTT
TRBJ2-7 TRBV27 . TRBD2 14 CASSPAGGTYEQYF TGTGCCAGCAGTCCAGCGGGAGGGACCTACGAGCAGTACTTC
TRBJ1-5 TRBV6-1 . TRBD1 12 CASKTGEKPQHF TGTGCCAGTAAAACAGGGGAGAAGCCCCAGCATTTT
TRBJ2-1 TRBV6-5 . . 14 CASSRDVDYNEQFF TGTGCCAGCAGTAGGGACGTTGACTACAATGAGCAGTTCTTC
TRBJ1-6 TRBV4-1 . . 10 CASGLSPLHF TGCGCCAGCGGTCTGTCACCCCTCCACTTT
TRBJ1-6 TRBV3-1/TRBV3-2 . . 15 CASSQGSPGNSPLHF TGTGCCAGCAGCCAAGGGAGCCCGGGAAATTCACCCCTCCACTTT
TRBJ1-2 TRBV27 . . 13 CASRRTGFYGYTF TGTGCCAGCAGGCGAACAGGGTTCTATGGCTACACCTTC
TRBJ1-6 TRBV6-5 . TRBD1 13 CASSRDRGSPLHF TGTGCCAGCAGCCGGGACAGGGGTTCACCCCTCCACTTT
TRBJ2-7 TRBV4-2 few . 14 CASSQGSIPYEQYF TGTGCCAGCAGCCAAGGATCGATCCCCTACGAGCAGTACTTC